These T cell receptor beta chains were read from a single sample in a study of blood T cell repertoires in COVID-19. Data came from immunoSEQ multiplex PCR; TCRdb stores just in-frame clones and leaves some out. Of roughly 240,000 clones listed, roughly 86% are singletons. Sequenced sample: peripheral blood. These receptors all stem from a man in his late teens or twenties with active or convalescent COVID-19. The CDR3 runs from the conserved cysteine through the conserved F or W. The order of the fields is clone size, V gene, D gene, J gene, CDR3 protein, CDR3 DNA. A D gene is named only where the DNA matches it firmly. For some rows the clone size is stated as once, few or many, or as a class when expanded; others skip it.

abundance: -; v_gene: TRBV4-1; d_gene: TRBD2; j_gene: TRBJ2-7; CDR3aa: CASSQHRTSGRDEQYF; CDR3nt: TGCGCCAGCAGCCAACACCGGACTAGCGGGAGGGACGAGCAGTACTTC
abundance: -; v_gene: TRBV30; d_gene: -; j_gene: TRBJ2-5; CDR3aa: CAWSVPGKGETQYF; CDR3nt: TGTGCCTGGAGTGTACCCGGGAAAGGAGAGACCCAGTACTTC
abundance: -; v_gene: TRBV24-1; d_gene: TRBD2; j_gene: TRBJ2-1; CDR3aa: CATQRGNYYNEQFF; CDR3nt: TGTGCCACCCAGCGGGGAAATTACTACAATGAGCAGTTCTTC
abundance: -; v_gene: TRBV30; d_gene: TRBD1; j_gene: TRBJ2-7; CDR3aa: CAWSVAGGGEQYF; CDR3nt: TGTGCCTGGAGTGTAGCAGGGGGCGGCGAGCAGTACTTC
abundance: -; v_gene: TRBV28; d_gene: -; j_gene: TRBJ2-1; CDR3aa: CASSPTGYVNEQFF; CDR3nt: TGTGCCAGCAGTCCCACAGGGTACGTCAATGAGCAGTTCTTC
abundance: -; v_gene: TRBV7-2; d_gene: TRBD1; j_gene: TRBJ2-7; CDR3aa: CASSSPGGRYEQYF; CDR3nt: TGTGCCAGCAGCTCTCCAGGGGGCCGATACGAGCAGTACTTC
abundance: -; v_gene: TRBV7-2; d_gene: -; j_gene: TRBJ1-2; CDR3aa: CASSLATGFGYTF; CDR3nt: TGTGCCAGCAGCTTAGCTACAGGGTTCGGCTACACCTTC
abundance: -; v_gene: TRBV5-4; d_gene: -; j_gene: TRBJ2-2; CDR3aa: CASFRGGGELFF; CDR3nt: TGTGCCAGCTTTCGGGGTGGAGGGGAGCTGTTTTTT
abundance: -; v_gene: TRBV19; d_gene: TRBD2; j_gene: TRBJ2-1; CDR3aa: CASSGIAGGRSSYNEQFF; CDR3nt: TGTGCCAGTAGTGGGATAGCGGGGGGCCGGAGTAGCTACAATGAGCAGTTCTTC
abundance: -; v_gene: TRBV6-5; d_gene: -; j_gene: TRBJ2-7; CDR3aa: CASSYTRQVYYEQYF; CDR3nt: TGTGCCAGCAGTTACACCCGACAGGTGTACTACGAGCAGTACTTC
abundance: -; v_gene: TRBV28; d_gene: -; j_gene: TRBJ1-1; CDR3aa: CASTSPPTAEAFF; CDR3nt: TGTGCCAGCACCTCCCCCCCGACAGCTGAAGCTTTCTTT
abundance: -; v_gene: TRBV11-2; d_gene: -; j_gene: TRBJ1-6; CDR3aa: CASSLQAGRGNSPLHF; CDR3nt: TGTGCCAGCAGCTTGCAGGCGGGACGGGGAAATTCACCCCTCCACTTT
abundance: -; v_gene: TRBV6-6; d_gene: -; j_gene: TRBJ1-1; CDR3aa: CASTPGFEAFF; CDR3nt: TGTGCCAGCACACCGGGATTTGAAGCTTTCTTT
abundance: -; v_gene: TRBV4-3; d_gene: -; j_gene: TRBJ1-1; CDR3aa: CASSQTTVRNTEAFF; CDR3nt: TGCGCCAGCAGCCAAACGACAGTAAGGAACACTGAAGCTTTCTTT
abundance: -; v_gene: TRBV28; d_gene: TRBD1; j_gene: TRBJ2-1; CDR3aa: CASTWGTGEYNEQFF; CDR3nt: TGTGCCAGCACCTGGGGGACAGGGGAATACAATGAGCAGTTCTTC
abundance: -; v_gene: TRBV29-1; d_gene: TRBD2; j_gene: TRBJ2-1; CDR3aa: CSVLAGNNEQFF; CDR3nt: TGCAGCGTCCTAGCGGGAAATAATGAGCAGTTCTTC
abundance: -; v_gene: TRBV2; d_gene: TRBD1; j_gene: TRBJ1-1; CDR3aa: CATSGQANTEAFF; CDR3nt: TGTGCCACATCCGGACAGGCGAACACTGAAGCTTTCTTT
abundance: -; v_gene: TRBV2; d_gene: -; j_gene: TRBJ1-5; CDR3aa: CASTGGTTYSNQPQHF; CDR3nt: TGTGCCAGCACGGGGGGTACGACCTATAGCAATCAGCCCCAGCATTTT
abundance: -; v_gene: TRBV29-1; d_gene: TRBD1; j_gene: TRBJ1-1; CDR3aa: CSVGKGADTEAFF; CDR3nt: TGCAGCGTTGGGAAGGGGGCGGACACTGAAGCTTTCTTT
abundance: once; v_gene: TRBV5-5; d_gene: -; j_gene: TRBJ2-3; CDR3aa: CASSLAVDTQYF; CDR3nt: TGTGCCAGCAGCTTGGCAGTCGATACGCAGTATTTT
abundance: once; v_gene: TRBV6-4; d_gene: TRBD2; j_gene: TRBJ2-1; CDR3aa: CASSILAGDRNEQFF; CDR3nt: TGTGCCAGCAGCATTCTAGCGGGAGACCGCAATGAGCAGTTCTTC
abundance: -; v_gene: TRBV4-2; d_gene: -; j_gene: TRBJ1-6; CDR3aa: CASSQGGGVVQNSPLHF; CDR3nt: TGTGCCAGCAGCCAAGGCGGAGGGGTGGTACAGAATTCACCCCTCCACTTT
abundance: -; v_gene: TRBV10-1; d_gene: -; j_gene: TRBJ2-7; CDR3aa: CASSVGAGLDYEQYF; CDR3nt: TGCGCCAGCAGTGTCGGCGCGGGACTCGACTACGAGCAGTACTTC
abundance: once; v_gene: TRBV24-1; d_gene: -; j_gene: TRBJ2-1; CDR3aa: CATSDAGTDYNEQFF; CDR3nt: TGTGCCACCAGTGATGCGGGGACAGACTACAATGAGCAGTTCTTC
abundance: -; v_gene: TRBV25-1; d_gene: TRBD1; j_gene: TRBJ1-6; CDR3aa: CATSGTDNSPLHF; CDR3nt: TGTGCCACTTCCGGGACAGATAATTCACCCCTCCACTTT
abundance: -; v_gene: TRBV30; d_gene: -; j_gene: TRBJ1-1; CDR3aa: CAWSDSYNTEAFF; CDR3nt: TGTGCCTGGAGTGACAGTTATAACACTGAAGCTTTCTTT
abundance: few; v_gene: TRBV25-1; d_gene: TRBD1; j_gene: TRBJ2-7; CDR3aa: CASSEGQGANEQYF; CDR3nt: TGTGCCAGCAGTGAGGGCCAGGGGGCAAACGAGCAGTACTTC
abundance: -; v_gene: TRBV6-5; d_gene: TRBD1; j_gene: TRBJ2-5; CDR3aa: CASSYSLTGGQETQYF; CDR3nt: TGTGCCAGCAGTTACTCACTAACAGGGGGGCAAGAGACCCAGTACTTC
abundance: -; v_gene: TRBV2; d_gene: TRBD2; j_gene: TRBJ2-2; CDR3aa: CASSPRYSGVNTGELFF; CDR3nt: TGTGCCAGCAGTCCCAGATATAGCGGGGTAAACACCGGGGAGCTGTTTTTT
abundance: -; v_gene: TRBV7-6; d_gene: TRBD2; j_gene: TRBJ2-3; CDR3aa: CASSLALTTSGADTQYF; CDR3nt: TGTGCCAGCAGCTTAGCGCTGACGACTAGCGGAGCAGATACGCAGTATTTT
abundance: -; v_gene: TRBV19; d_gene: -; j_gene: TRBJ2-1; CDR3aa: CASRARSYNEQFF; CDR3nt: TGTGCCAGTAGGGCCCGCTCCTACAATGAGCAGTTCTTC
abundance: -; v_gene: TRBV24-1; d_gene: -; j_gene: TRBJ2-2; CDR3aa: CATSDSGNGELFF; CDR3nt: TGTGCCACCAGTGATTCGGGGAACGGGGAGCTGTTTTTT
abundance: -; v_gene: TRBV9; d_gene: -; j_gene: TRBJ2-2; CDR3aa: CASSARQETENTGELFF; CDR3nt: TGTGCCAGCAGCGCACGACAGGAAACGGAGAACACCGGGGAGCTGTTTTTT
abundance: -; v_gene: TRBV28; d_gene: -; j_gene: TRBJ1-5; CDR3aa: CASSSYANQPQHF; CDR3nt: TGTGCCAGCAGTTCATATGCGAATCAGCCCCAGCATTTT
abundance: -; v_gene: TRBV28; d_gene: -; j_gene: TRBJ1-3; CDR3aa: CASSSRLLSGNTIYF; CDR3nt: TGTGCCAGCAGTAGCAGGCTACTCTCTGGAAACACCATATATTTT
abundance: -; v_gene: TRBV7-9; d_gene: -; j_gene: TRBJ2-3; CDR3aa: CASSQDSGTQYF; CDR3nt: TGTGCCAGCAGCCAGGACAGTGGTACGCAGTATTTT
abundance: once; v_gene: TRBV27; d_gene: -; j_gene: TRBJ2-1; CDR3aa: CASSFATAGSYNEQFF; CDR3nt: TGTGCCAGCAGTTTCGCCACCGCGGGGTCCTACAATGAGCAGTTCTTC
abundance: -; v_gene: TRBV5-4; d_gene: TRBD2; j_gene: TRBJ2-4; CDR3aa: CASSLTSGLAKNIQYF; CDR3nt: TGTGCCAGCAGCTTAACTAGCGGGCTAGCCAAAAACATTCAGTACTTC
abundance: -; v_gene: TRBV15; d_gene: -; j_gene: TRBJ2-7; CDR3aa: CATSRGVEQYF; CDR3nt: TGTGCCACCAGCAGAGGAGTCGAGCAGTACTTC
abundance: -; v_gene: TRBV9; d_gene: TRBD2; j_gene: TRBJ2-2; CDR3aa: CASRPTGTSGVGELFF; CDR3nt: TGTGCCAGCAGACCTACCGGGACTAGCGGGGTTGGGGAGCTGTTTTTT
abundance: -; v_gene: TRBV30; d_gene: -; j_gene: TRBJ2-5; CDR3aa: CAWNRQQETQYF; CDR3nt: TGTGCCTGGAACCGACAGCAGGAGACCCAGTACTTC
abundance: -; v_gene: TRBV5-1; d_gene: -; j_gene: TRBJ2-3; CDR3aa: CASSLRDTQFTDTQYF; CDR3nt: TGCGCCAGCAGCCTCCGGGACACACAGTTCACAGATACGCAGTATTTT
abundance: -; v_gene: TRBV11-2; d_gene: -; j_gene: TRBJ1-1; CDR3aa: CASSLDPGENTEAFF; CDR3nt: TGTGCCAGCAGCTTAGACCCGGGGGAGAACACTGAAGCTTTCTTT
abundance: -; v_gene: TRBV7-9; d_gene: TRBD1; j_gene: TRBJ2-7; CDR3aa: CASSLGTANYEQYF; CDR3nt: TGTGCCAGCAGCTTGGGGACAGCGAACTACGAGCAGTACTTC
abundance: -; v_gene: TRBV9; d_gene: -; j_gene: TRBJ2-3; CDR3aa: CASSVNRNRDTQYF; CDR3nt: TGTGCCAGCAGCGTAAACCGGAACAGGGATACGCAGTATTTT
abundance: -; v_gene: TRBV3-1/TRBV3-2; d_gene: TRBD2; j_gene: TRBJ2-1; CDR3aa: CASSQDPPGLEVEQFF; CDR3nt: TGTGCCAGCAGCCAAGATCCTCCGGGACTAGAGGTTGAGCAGTTCTTC
abundance: -; v_gene: TRBV20-1; d_gene: -; j_gene: TRBJ2-3; CDR3aa: CSASATSSGGDTQYF; CDR3nt: TGCAGTGCTAGTGCCACTAGCAGTGGGGGAGATACGCAGTATTTT
abundance: -; v_gene: TRBV12-5; d_gene: -; j_gene: TRBJ1-1; CDR3aa: CASGPRTELMNTEAFF; CDR3nt: TGTGCTAGTGGTCCTCGGACAGAGCTTATGAACACTGAAGCTTTCTTT
abundance: -; v_gene: TRBV6-5; d_gene: -; j_gene: TRBJ1-4; CDR3aa: CASSYGRTPSNEKLFF; CDR3nt: TGTGCCAGCAGTTACGGGCGGACACCTTCTAATGAAAAACTGTTTTTT
abundance: -; v_gene: TRBV6-5; d_gene: -; j_gene: TRBJ1-1; CDR3aa: CASTDRNTEAFF; CDR3nt: TGTGCCAGCACCGACAGGAACACTGAAGCTTTCTTT
abundance: -; v_gene: TRBV2; d_gene: -; j_gene: TRBJ2-3; CDR3aa: CASKEGLSTDTQYF; CDR3nt: TGTGCCAGCAAGGAGGGCCTTAGCACAGATACGCAGTATTTT
abundance: -; v_gene: TRBV2; d_gene: -; j_gene: TRBJ2-2; CDR3aa: CASSAIPVTGELFF; CDR3nt: TGTGCCAGCAGTGCGATCCCGGTCACCGGGGAGCTGTTTTTT
abundance: -; v_gene: TRBV2; d_gene: -; j_gene: TRBJ1-3; CDR3aa: CASLDRSSGNTIYF; CDR3nt: TGTGCCAGCCTGGACAGATCCTCTGGAAACACCATATATTTT
abundance: -; v_gene: TRBV15; d_gene: -; j_gene: TRBJ1-1; CDR3aa: CATSVGTGSDTEAFF; CDR3nt: TGTGCCACCAGCGTGGGAACAGGGAGCGACACTGAAGCTTTCTTT
abundance: -; v_gene: TRBV19; d_gene: TRBD2; j_gene: TRBJ2-2; CDR3aa: CASSIAGRGAGELFF; CDR3nt: TGTGCCAGTAGTATCGCGGGGAGGGGTGCCGGGGAGCTGTTTTTT
abundance: -; v_gene: TRBV7-2; d_gene: -; j_gene: TRBJ2-7; CDR3aa: CASSLRSPGAYEQYF; CDR3nt: TGTGCCAGCAGCTTAAGGTCCCCGGGAGCCTACGAGCAGTACTTC